Listed below are T cell receptor beta chains from one sample, sequenced in a study of T cell changes during pregnancy in multiple sclerosis. Sequenced by immunoSEQ multiplex PCR; TCRdb stores in-frame clones only, minus some. Of 85,000 to 130,000 clones detected, under 95% appear once; the ten largest clones hold approximately 1.6%. Sequencing was performed on peripheral blood, taken after pregnancy. These receptors all come from a female donor with multiple sclerosis, enrolled in a pregnancy study. Both conserved end residues are part of each CDR3. The D gene is left open where the match is weak. A clone size is listed for some rows: how often the clone was seen (once, few, many), or a class if it is expanded.

NA | TRBJ1-6 | NA | TRBV27 | 16 | CASSFNSGTYNSPLHF | TGTGCCAGCAGTTTTAACTCGGGAACCTATAATTCACCCCTCCACTTT
NA | TRBJ2-7 | TRBD1 | TRBV10-2 | 15 | CASRDRGRSSYEQYF | TGCGCCAGCAGAGACAGGGGCCGAAGCTCCTACGAGCAGTACTTC
NA | TRBJ1-5 | NA | TRBV30 | 13 | CAWADSYNQPQHF | TGTGCCTGGGCGGACAGTTACAATCAGCCCCAGCATTTT
NA | TRBJ2-3 | NA | TRBV7-9 | 14 | CASSLVGGTDTQYF | TGTGCCAGCAGCTTAGTCGGGGGTACAGATACGCAGTATTTT
NA | TRBJ1-1 | TRBD1 | TRBV28 | 14 | CASIRQGGNTEAFF | TGTGCCAGCATCCGACAGGGGGGCAACACTGAAGCTTTCTTT
NA | TRBJ2-3 | NA | TRBV7-9 | 14 | CASSSPYLGTEQYF | TGTGCCAGCAGTTCTCCCTACCTGGGCACGGAGCAGTATTTT
NA | TRBJ1-5 | TRBD1 | TRBV30 | 16 | CAWTSTGQGGNQPQHF | TGTGCCTGGACTTCGACGGGACAGGGCGGCAATCAGCCCCAGCATTTT
once | TRBJ2-3 | TRBD2 | TRBV19 | 17 | CASSRLTSGSSTDTQYF | TGTGCCAGTAGTCGGCTGACTAGCGGATCTAGCACAGATACGCAGTATTTT
NA | TRBJ2-7 | NA | TRBV5-6 | 15 | CASSSDRNSLYEQYF | TGTGCCAGCAGCAGCGACAGAAACTCGTTATACGAGCAGTACTTC
NA | TRBJ2-5 | TRBD2 | TRBV5-1 | 13 | CASTVAGVGTQYF | TGCGCCAGCACGGTAGCGGGGGTGGGGACCCAGTACTTC
NA | TRBJ1-3 | NA | TRBV6-6 | 14 | CASRPQVTGNTIYF | TGTGCCAGCAGACCACAGGTGACTGGAAACACCATATATTTT
few | TRBJ2-2 | TRBD2 | TRBV6-4 | 17 | CASSDSGLERDTGELFF | TGTGCCAGCAGTGACTCTGGACTAGAAAGGGACACCGGGGAGCTGTTTTTT